A selection of T cell receptor beta chains follows, all from one sample in a study of response to subunit inactivated influenza vaccine. TCRdb processed the RT-PCR reads anew with MiXCR; each CDR3 protein has one entry. The sample carries over 750,000 distinct CDR3 sequences, approximately 21% recorded once. The material sequenced was PBMCs from blood, taken less than 6 days after vaccination. The receptor set was obtained from a man aged 45 to 65 who received an inactivated influenza vaccine. CDR3s leave out the opening cysteine and the closing phenylalanine or tryptophan. Fields, in order: V gene, J gene, CDR3 protein.

V: TRBV29-1; J: TRBJ2-4; CDR3: SVGTGGNIQY
V: TRBV5-1; J: TRBJ1-6; CDR3: ASSSGTGGMSPLH
V: TRBV29-1; J: TRBJ2-2; CDR3: SFSESNTGELF
V: TRBV29-1; J: TRBJ2-7; CDR3: SVEDPQQYEQY
V: TRBV14; J: TRBJ2-1; CDR3: ASSRSGSEQF
V: TRBV29-1; J: TRBJ1-1; CDR3: SARGRTNTEAF
V: TRBV20-1; J: TRBJ2-2; CDR3: SARKTSGGSTGELF
V: TRBV7-2; J: TRBJ1-2; CDR3: ASSLSRDSANYGYT
V: TRBV7-8; J: TRBJ1-4; CDR3: ASSPGGSSLSGLF
V: TRBV20-1; J: TRBJ1-1; CDR3: SARSLTENTEAF
V: TRBV20-1; J: TRBJ1-5; CDR3: SARYPGQRNNQPQH
V: TRBV20-1; J: TRBJ2-3; CDR3: SAPTRRDTQY
V: TRBV7-2; J: TRBJ1-5; CDR3: ASSTGQAGGQPQH
V: TRBV20-1; J: TRBJ1-1; CDR3: SARDSTRASTEAF
V: TRBV7-3; J: TRBJ2-7; CDR3: ASSLTGGGSPYEQY
V: TRBV12-3/TRBV12-4; J: TRBJ2-7; CDR3: ASGRSGNYEQY
V: TRBV7-2; J: TRBJ1-6; CDR3: ASSSSFGTGNNSPLH
V: TRBV6-5; J: TRBJ2-2; CDR3: ASSYGTGVHTGELF
V: TRBV5-1; J: TRBJ2-1; CDR3: ASSSRYNEQF
V: TRBV5-1; J: TRBJ2-1; CDR3: ASSLGGSVYNEQF
V: TRBV25-1; J: TRBJ2-1; CDR3: ASSRTGVNEQF
V: TRBV3-1; J: TRBJ2-3; CDR3: ASSPAHRGTDTQY
V: TRBV11-2; J: TRBJ1-6; CDR3: ASSLGGKSPLH
V: TRBV5-1; J: TRBJ1-2; CDR3: ASSVAPEYGYT
V: TRBV4-3; J: TRBJ2-7; CDR3: ASSQEGAVYEQY
V: TRBV20-1; J: TRBJ1-5; CDR3: SAREGRADQPQH
V: TRBV7-8; J: TRBJ2-7; CDR3: ASSLRGTALNYEQY
V: TRBV25-1; J: TRBJ1-1; CDR3: ASSRGQRNTEAF
V: TRBV7-6; J: TRBJ2-1; CDR3: ASSLSGGGDNEQF